This T cell receptor beta chain was identified in a study of beta chain features in type 1 diabetes. About the study: Sorted cells, approximately 110 million in number, were examined across all samples.

The CDR3 totals 14 residues. The germline V and J ends were trimmed by 0 bases and 3 bases, with 8 bases remaining between them. CDR1 is LGHNA, CDR2 YSLEER, per germline. Sequencing targeted expressed TCRB transcripts, as all isolated RNA had been reverse transcribed. Only in-frame clones appear in the TCRdb table, and some are missing; sequencing was by immunoSEQ multiplex PCR. The table lists just over 600,000 clones, 15% to 18% of them singletons. Each sorted population was over 98% pure. Material: naive CD4+ T cells from blood. The TCR comes from a young man in good health. The gene calls are TRBV4-3 and TRBJ1-1; TRBD1 might be the D (5 bases). CDR3 residues: CASSQDWGDTEAFF. The CDR3 bases are TGCGCCAGCAGCCAAGATTGGGGGGACACTGAAGCTTTCTTT.